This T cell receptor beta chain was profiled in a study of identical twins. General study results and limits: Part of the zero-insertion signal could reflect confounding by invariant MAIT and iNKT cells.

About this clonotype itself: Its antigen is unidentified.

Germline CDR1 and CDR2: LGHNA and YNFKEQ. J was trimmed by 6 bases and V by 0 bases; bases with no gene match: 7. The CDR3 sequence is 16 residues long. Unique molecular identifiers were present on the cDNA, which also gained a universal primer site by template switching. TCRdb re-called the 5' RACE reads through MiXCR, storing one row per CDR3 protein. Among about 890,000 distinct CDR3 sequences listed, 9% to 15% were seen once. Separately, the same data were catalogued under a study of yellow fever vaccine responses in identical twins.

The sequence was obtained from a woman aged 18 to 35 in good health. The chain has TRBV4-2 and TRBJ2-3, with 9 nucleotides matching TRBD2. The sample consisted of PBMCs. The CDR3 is CASSQEETSGPDTQYF. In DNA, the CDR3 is TGTGCCAGCAGCCAAGAAGAGACTAGCGGCCCCGATACGCAGTATTTT.